The next 25 T cell receptor beta chains were all read from a single sample in a study of blood T cell repertoires in COVID-19 (TCRdb year 2020). Preparation of the library involved the immunoSEQ multiplex PCR assay. What TCRdb holds here is the immuneACCESS table cut down to in-frame rearrangements. Part of the clones is not present; checked against another copy, under half of the missing clones reflect an unresolved V gene, and the others are unexplained. For this sample there are approximately 250,000 clones; approximately 82% appear just once. Roughly 1.4% of the sample is held by the ten biggest clonotypes. What was sequenced was peripheral blood. The source is a woman between 35 and 50 years old who had recovered from COVID-19.

This rearrangement joins TRBV19 to TRBJ2-5; 9 bases are shared with TRBD1. The CDR3 sequence is 15 residues long. The ends lost 6 bases at V and 2 bases at J; junction bases unmatched: 7. CDR1 and CDR2 from the germline V gene are LNHDA and SQIVND (reference sequence). The CDR3: CASSPDRGLQETQYF. The CDR3 DNA reads as TGTGCCAGTAGCCCGGACAGGGGCCTTCAAGAGACCCAGTACTTC.

The CDR3 coding sequence is TGCGCCAGCACCAGGCAAAACACTGAAGCTTTCTTT. This encodes CASTRQNTEAFF. This chain uses TRBV10-2 with TRBJ1-1; unclear D gene. The CDR3 is 12 residues long. V lost 7 bases and J lost 2, with 8 bases in between. CDR1 and CDR2 from the germline V gene are WSHSY and SAAADI.

The V call is TRBV6-2 or TRBV6-3, the J call TRBJ1-4, with 10 bases matching TRBD1. Per germline, CDR1 MNHEY and CDR2 SVGEGT. V trimming: 4 bases; J trimming: 7 bases; junction bases outside the gene matches: 6. The CDR3 length is 15 residues. The CDR3 DNA reads TGTGCCAGCAGTTCCGAGGACAGGGGGTTTGAAAAACTGTTTTTT. As protein: CASSSEDRGFEKLFF.

The gene calls are TRBV29-1 and TRBJ1-4; no clear D. Trimming took off 5 bases at V and 5 bases at J, with 9 bases between the two ends. CDR1 and CDR2 (germline): SQVTM, ANQGSEA. This CDR3 spans 12 amino acids. As DNA, the CDR3 is TGCAGCGTTCTGTTGGCAAATGAAAAACTGTTTTTT. Amino acid sequence: CSVLLANEKLFF.

With regard to this clone: The sample holds other DNA sequences that translate to the same CDR3. J is TRBJ1-5 and V is TRBV7-2; possible D gene TRBD1, 6 bases. V lost 1 base, J lost 2 bases, and 9 bases lay in between. The CDR3 contains 15 residues. Germline V CDR1 and CDR2: SGHTA, FQGNSA. CDR3 DNA: TGTGCCAGCAGCTTAGTGGCAGGGGGCAATCAGCCCCAGCATTTT. Its translation: CASSLVAGGNQPQHF.

The chain combines TRBV11-2 with TRBJ1-1, with 8 bases matching TRBD1. V shed 3 bases, J shed 1 base, and the junction held 10 bases outside the gene matches. Germline lookup yields CDR1 SGHAT and CDR2 FQNNGV. CDR3 length: 17 residues. The CDR3 protein is CASSFNLLTGENTEAFF. CDR3 DNA: TGTGCCAGCAGCTTTAATCTCTTGACAGGGGAGAACACTGAAGCTTTCTTT. The complete variable domain, with remaining parts taken from reference TRBV11-2 and TRBJ1-1, reads EAGVAQSPRYKIIEKRQSVAFWCNPISGHATLYWYQQILGQGPKLLIQFQNNGVVDDSQLPKDRFSAERLKGVDSTLKIQPAKLEDSAVYLCASSFNLLTGENTEAFFGQGTRLTVV.

V gene TRBV9 combines with J gene TRBJ2-2, with 8 bases aligning to TRBD1. This CDR3 spans 15 amino acids. The trim removed 7 bases at V and 7 bases at J, leaving 12 bases unmatched. Looked up from germline, CDR1 is SGDLS and CDR2 is YYNGEE. The CDR3 spells CASSLQDRESGELFF. CDR3 nucleotide sequence: TGTGCCAGCTCACTCCAGGACAGGGAAAGCGGGGAGCTGTTTTTT.

This clone has more than one count but fewer than ten. The chain joins TRBV7-2 to TRBJ2-3, with 9 bases aligning to TRBD1. Germline V gene data show CDR1 as SGHTA and CDR2 as FQGNSA. The CDR3 runs 12 residues. Trimming at V came to 3 bases and at J to 11 bases, leaving 3 bases not matched to a gene. DNA for the CDR3: TGTGCCAGCAGCTTGATGGGACAGGGGCAGTATTTT. Protein product: CASSLMGQGQYF.

This sequence joins TRBV9 and TRBJ1-2; no definite D call. There are 12 residues in the CDR3. Germline values: CDR1 SGDLS, CDR2 YYNGEE. The V and J ends lost 4 bases and 3 bases respectively, with 7 bases between them. The CDR3 DNA reads TGTGCCAGCAGCTCCCCCTACTATGGCTACACCTTC. Protein product: CASSSPYYGYTF.

This clone has a handful of counts. This chain links TRBV28 with TRBJ1-1, with TRBD1 matching over 10 bases. The V segment lost 11 bases and the J segment 2 bases; nucleotides outside the gene matches: 5. CDR1 is MDHEN and CDR2 is SYDVKM in the germline V gene. The CDR3 length is 13 residues. Here the CDR3 reads CAGQTGGNTEAFF. For the CDR3, the DNA is TGTGCCGGACAGACAGGGGGCAACACTGAAGCTTTCTTT.

The rearrangement links TRBV19 to TRBJ2-1; TRBD2 aligns across 9 bases. The CDR3 is 16 amino acids. The V and J ends lost 5 bases and 8 bases, in that order; junction bases with no gene match: 13. Germline assignment: CDR1 LNHDA and CDR2 SQIVND (reference sequence). For the CDR3, the DNA is TGTGCCAGTAGTCCCTCACGACTAGCGGTCCGCGATGAGCAGTTCTTC. Translation: CASSPSRLAVRDEQFF.

The CDR3 DNA follows: TGTGCCAGCAGTGAACAGGGGGCAGGCAATCAGCCCCAGCATTTT. It yields the protein CASSEQGAGNQPQHF. The chain uses TRBV2 and TRBJ1-5, with TRBD1 matching over 8 bases. The CDR3 is made up of 15 amino acids. J gave up 2 bases and V 2 bases, and 2 bases lay outside the gene matches. In germline, CDR1 is SNHLY, CDR2 FYNNEI.

A few counts support this clone. This sequence joins TRBV28 and TRBJ1-3; D may be TRBD1 (5 bases). CDR1 is MDHEN, CDR2 SYDVKM, per germline. This CDR3 region has 12 residues. V lost 2 bases to trimming and J lost 11 bases, with 10 bases between them. Here the CDR3 DNA reads TGTGCCAGCAGTTTAGGCAGGGTGCCCATATATTTT. Translated, it gives CASSLGRVPIYF.

The rearrangement joins TRBV2 to TRBJ2-2; 13 bases are a match to TRBD2. Trimming took 4 bases from V and 3 from J; bases not matched to a gene: 5. The CDR3 is 17 residues long. Germline V gene data show CDR1 as SNHLY and CDR2 as FYNNEI. CDR3 region: CASSGTSGGMDTGELFF. For the CDR3, the DNA is TGTGCCAGCAGTGGGACTAGCGGGGGAATGGACACCGGGGAGCTGTTTTTT.

V is TRBV5-1 and J is TRBJ1-1, with a possible D match to TRBD1 (5 bases). Germline loops: CDR1 SGHRS, CDR2 YFSETQ. V gave up 0 bases and J gave up 5 bases, with 14 bases separating them. CDR3 length: 15 amino acids. The CDR3: CASSLAGSGGTEAFF. The CDR3 DNA follows: TGCGCCAGCAGCTTGGCTGGAAGCGGGGGTACTGAAGCTTTCTTT.

This sequence joins TRBV5-4 and TRBJ1-4, with 8 bases identical to TRBD1. Trimming cost V 4 bases and J 7 bases; bases outside gene matches: 6. Germline V gene lookup returns CDR1 SGHNT and CDR2 YYREEE (reference sequence). This CDR3 region has 14 residues. As DNA, the CDR3 is TGTGCCAGCAGCCTAGGACAGGGTGGTGAAAAACTGTTTTTT. Translating gives CASSLGQGGEKLFF. Supplemented by reference TRBV5-4 and TRBJ1-4, the full variable domain reads ETGVTQSPTHLIKTRGQQVTLRCSSQSGHNTVSWYQQALGQGPQFIFQYYREEENGRGNFPPRFSGLQFPNYSSELNVNALELDDSALYLCASSLGQGGEKLFFGSGTQLSVL.

V usage is TRBV28 and J usage is TRBJ2-7, with a weak D call TRBD2 (5 bases). V was clipped by 5 bases and J by 1 base, with 27 bases between them. Per the germline V gene, CDR1 is MDHEN and CDR2 is SYDVKM. This CDR3 spans 19 amino acids. CDR3: CASSQVTLRGYLWSYEQYF. The DNA for the CDR3 is TGTGCCAGCAGTCAGGTCACCCTGAGAGGGTATCTTTGGTCCTACGAGCAGTACTTC.

In this sample, this clone turned up many times. The rearrangement uses TRBV20-1 and TRBJ1-2; D gene unclear. This CDR3 contains 11 residues. The V gene lost 3 bases and the J gene lost 5 bases, with 7 bases spanning the gap. Germline V CDR1 and CDR2: DFQATT, SNEGSKA (reference sequence). As DNA, the CDR3 is TGCAGTGCTAGTCAACAGTATGGCTACACCTTC. Its translation is CSASQQYGYTF.

This clone appeared a few times. The chain joins TRBV27 to TRBJ1-1; a weak D match, TRBD1 (6 bases). V was shortened by 10 bases and J by 1 base, with 10 bases between the two germline ends. Germline V lookup: CDR1 MNHEY, CDR2 SMNVEV (reference sequence). This CDR3 is 12 amino acids long. The CDR3 sequence is CATKTGNTEAFF. In DNA, the CDR3 is TGTGCCACCAAGACAGGGAACACTGAAGCTTTCTTT.

A remark on this clone: In the same sample, other DNA sequences code for this CDR3. The chain recombines TRBV11-3 with TRBJ2-3; 12 bases match TRBD2. Trimming took 5 bases from V and 3 from J; bases not matched to a gene: 6. There are 16 residues in the CDR3. From germline, CDR1 is SGHNT and CDR2 YENEEA. The CDR3 bases are TGTGCCAGCAGCCTAGGACTAGCGGGGTCGACAGATACGCAGTATTTT. As protein: CASSLGLAGSTDTQYF. Using reference TRBV11-3 and TRBJ2-3 for the parts outside the CDR3, the full variable domain is EAGVVQSPRYKIIEKKQPVAFWCNPISGHNTLYWYLQNLGQGPELLIRYENEEAVDDSQLPKDRFSAERLKGVDSTLKIQPAELGDSAVYLCASSLGLAGSTDTQYFGPGTRLTVL.

This chain links TRBV27 with TRBJ1-2; TRBD1 matches at 10 bases. Trimming cost V 7 bases and J 5 bases; bases outside gene matches: 7. The CDR3 covers 14 residues. CDR1 is MNHEY and CDR2 is SMNVEV in the germline V gene (reference sequence). The CDR3 bases are TGTGCCAGCACTTCGACAGGGGGCGATTATGGCTACACCTTC. Residues: CASTSTGGDYGYTF.

This chain uses TRBV5-3 with TRBJ1-3; D gene uncertain. TRBV5-3 is treated as an ORF (open reading frame) with a function not yet certain. The CDR3 totals 22 residues. V lost 1 base and J 1 base, leaving 30 bases between the germline ends. This CDR3 reads CARSLSFRGPDFCFKSGNTIYF. For the CDR3, the DNA is TGTGCCAGAAGCTTGTCTTTTCGAGGCCCCGATTTTTGTTTTAAGTCTGGAAACACCATATATTTT.

The chain couples TRBV9 to TRBJ2-7; 8 bases are shared with TRBD1. Trimming took 1 base from V and 6 from J; bases not matched to a gene: 6. Per the germline V gene, CDR1 is SGDLS and CDR2 is YYNGEE. The CDR3 has 14 residues. The CDR3 DNA reads as TGTGCCAGCAGCGTAACAGGGGGATTGGGCGAGCAGTACTTC. Translation gives CASSVTGGLGEQYF.

This chain links TRBV4-2 with TRBJ2-3, with TRBD2 identical over 10 bases. The length of the CDR3 is 17 residues. With V trimmed by 0 bases and J by 5 bases, 8 bases remained unmatched. The V gene's germline CDR1 is LGHNA and CDR2 YNFKEQ. The CDR3 nucleotides are TGTGCCAGCAGCCAAGATAAGAGCGGGGGGGCCGTAGATACGCAGTATTTT. Translating it yields CASSQDKSGGAVDTQYF.

The CDR3 nucleotides are TGTGCCAGTAGTATTTCGGGGGTTGAAAAACTGTTTTTT. It translates to CASSISGVEKLFF. J is TRBJ1-4 and V is TRBV19; the D gene is possibly TRBD1 (5 bases). V shed 3 bases and J shed 7 bases, with 9 bases lying between them. The CDR3 has 13 residues. Germline lookup yields CDR1 LNHDA and CDR2 SQIVND (reference sequence).